This T cell receptor (beta chain) appears in the sequencing data of a study of cytomegalovirus exposure and HLA in healthy donors. Study results and caveats: Per published reports, the classifier diagnosed cytomegalovirus status with high specificity and sensitivity. Later analysis identified a missense DCLRE1C variant that was linked to TCR beta V- and J-gene trimming.

This CDR3 is 15 amino acids long. The V segment lost 0 bases and the J segment 4 bases; nucleotides outside the gene matches: 6. CDR1 and CDR2 (germline): SGDLS, YYNGEE. PCR was performed using 60 Vbeta and 13 Jbeta primers. Using immunoSEQ multiplex PCR, the repertoire was profiled, and TCRdb retains in-frame clones only, with some absent. The sample has 100,000 to 150,000 clones; approximately 80% are singletons. With respect to this clone: The antigen is unknown.

The TCR comes from a man aged 25 to 45 in good health and CMV-seropositive. The sequenced sample consisted of PBMCs. The chain has TRBV9 and TRBJ1-2, with TRBD1 matching 7 bases. CDR3 bases: TGTGCCAGCAGCGTAGCTAGGTCAGGGGGCTATGGCTACACCTTC. Encoded protein: CASSVARSGGYGYTF.